This T cell receptor beta chain derives from a study of blood T cell repertoires in COVID-19. Study in general: Sites across the United States, Italy and Spain contributed samples from acute and convalescent COVID-19. The cDNA or gDNA used as material had been derived from T cells, B-cell-depleted T cells, or PBMCs.

V lost 0 bases to trimming and J lost 0 bases, with 6 bases between them. This CDR3 comprises 15 residues. Germline V gene lookup returns CDR1 LGHNA and CDR2 YSLEER. In the original processing: Amplification from reference gene primers served as the basis for estimated nucleated cell counts. Sequenced by immunoSEQ multiplex PCR; TCRdb stores in-frame clones only, minus some. V, J and clone size reflect that table, while D and trimming were determined from the DNA. The sample carries about 270,000 clones, approximately 77% recorded once. This sequence was found in a woman between 18 and 29 years old with acute or convalescent COVID-19. Sequencing used peripheral blood. The chain recombines TRBV4-3 with TRBJ1-3; D ambiguous. The CDR3 is CASSQDVSSGNTIYF. DNA of the CDR3: TGCGCCAGCAGCCAAGATGTGAGCTCTGGAAACACCATATATTTT.